These T cell receptor beta chains were read from a single sample in a study of cytomegalovirus exposure and HLA in healthy donors. Assay: immunoSEQ multiplex PCR; the TCRdb copy retains only in-frame clones and omits some. The sample features over 65,000 clones, with roughly 5.1% in its top ten. What was sequenced was PBMCs. These TCRs come from a man aged 25 to 40 in good health and CMV-seronegative. CDR3s include the opening cysteine and the closing phenylalanine or tryptophan. Each record gives: V gene, J gene, D gene, CDR3 protein, CDR3 DNA. The D gene is left open where the match is weak.

v_call: TRBV19; j_call: TRBJ1-1; d_call: TRBD1; cdr3_aa: CASSNRGLYTEAFF; cdr3_nt: TGTGCCAGTAGTAACAGGGGCCTTTACACTGAAGCTTTCTTT
v_call: TRBV18; j_call: TRBJ2-2; d_call: TRBD1; cdr3_aa: CASSPPGQANTGELFF; cdr3_nt: TGTGCCAGCTCACCACCGGGACAGGCCAACACCGGGGAGCTGTTTTTT
v_call: TRBV4-2; j_call: TRBJ2-3; d_call: NA; cdr3_aa: CASSQGARDTQYF; cdr3_nt: TGTGCCAGCAGCCAGGGGGCGCGAGATACGCAGTATTTT
v_call: TRBV7-2; j_call: TRBJ1-2; d_call: NA; cdr3_aa: CASSLARDTNYGYTF; cdr3_nt: TGTGCCAGCAGCCTGGCCCGGGACACTAACTATGGCTACACCTTC
v_call: TRBV7-9; j_call: TRBJ2-4; d_call: NA; cdr3_aa: CASSLYSLQTIAKNIQYF; cdr3_nt: TGTGCCAGCAGCTTATATTCGTTACAGACTATAGCCAAAAACATTCAGTACTTC
v_call: TRBV7-2; j_call: TRBJ2-7; d_call: NA; cdr3_aa: CASSQRQDPKQYF; cdr3_nt: TGTGCCAGCAGCCAAAGACAGGACCCCAAGCAGTACTTC
v_call: TRBV2; j_call: TRBJ1-2; d_call: TRBD1; cdr3_aa: CASRDRDYGYTF; cdr3_nt: TGTGCCAGCAGGGACAGGGACTATGGCTACACCTTC
v_call: TRBV5-4; j_call: TRBJ2-5; d_call: TRBD1; cdr3_aa: CASSRTGGKETQYF; cdr3_nt: TGTGCCAGCAGTCGGACAGGGGGCAAAGAGACCCAGTACTTC
v_call: TRBV19; j_call: TRBJ2-5; d_call: TRBD1; cdr3_aa: CASRPIGQGQETQYF; cdr3_nt: TGTGCCAGTAGGCCTATTGGACAGGGACAAGAGACCCAGTACTTC
v_call: TRBV4-1; j_call: TRBJ2-1; d_call: NA; cdr3_aa: CASSRETADNEQFF; cdr3_nt: TGCGCCAGCAGCCGAGAGACAGCTGACAATGAGCAGTTCTTC
v_call: TRBV7-9; j_call: TRBJ2-1; d_call: NA; cdr3_aa: CASSPPLGSEQFF; cdr3_nt: TGTGCCAGCAGCCCCCCCCTAGGAAGCGAGCAGTTCTTC
v_call: TRBV7-9; j_call: TRBJ1-2; d_call: TRBD1; cdr3_aa: CASSLGQGRTNYGYTF; cdr3_nt: TGTGCCAGCAGCTTGGGACAGGGGAGGACTAACTATGGCTACACCTTC
v_call: TRBV29-1; j_call: TRBJ1-1; d_call: NA; cdr3_aa: CSVPRAGADTEAFF; cdr3_nt: TGCAGCGTTCCAAGAGCAGGGGCGGACACTGAAGCTTTCTTT
v_call: TRBV6-5; j_call: TRBJ1-6; d_call: NA; cdr3_aa: CASSYSLGARNSPLHF; cdr3_nt: TGTGCCAGCAGTTACTCCCTAGGGGCACGGAATTCACCCCTCCACTTT
v_call: TRBV18; j_call: TRBJ2-1; d_call: TRBD2; cdr3_aa: CASSHREGEQFF; cdr3_nt: TGTGCCAGCTCCCATCGGGAGGGTGAGCAGTTCTTC
v_call: TRBV18; j_call: TRBJ2-1; d_call: NA; cdr3_aa: CASSSPGGYNEQFF; cdr3_nt: TGTGCCAGCTCAAGCCCTGGGGGGTACAATGAGCAGTTCTTC
v_call: TRBV6-1; j_call: TRBJ2-7; d_call: NA; cdr3_aa: CASSVDRPYEQYF; cdr3_nt: TGTGCCAGCAGTGTTGACAGACCCTACGAGCAGTACTTC
v_call: TRBV5-6; j_call: TRBJ1-6; d_call: NA; cdr3_aa: CASSLNPGAYNSPLHF; cdr3_nt: TGTGCCAGCAGCTTGAATCCGGGGGCCTATAATTCACCCCTCCACTTT
v_call: TRBV7-8; j_call: TRBJ1-5; d_call: NA; cdr3_aa: CASSWAGWVNQPQHF; cdr3_nt: TGTGCCAGCAGCTGGGCAGGGTGGGTCAATCAGCCCCAGCATTTT
v_call: TRBV20-1; j_call: TRBJ2-1; d_call: NA; cdr3_aa: CSADSYNEQFF; cdr3_nt: TGCAGTGCGGACAGCTACAATGAGCAGTTCTTC
v_call: TRBV2; j_call: TRBJ1-1; d_call: NA; cdr3_aa: CASSGYRAAEAFF; cdr3_nt: TGTGCCAGCAGTGGTTACAGGGCGGCTGAAGCTTTCTTT
v_call: TRBV11-1; j_call: TRBJ2-1; d_call: TRBD1; cdr3_aa: CASALGTGEIYEQFF; cdr3_nt: TGTGCCAGCGCCCTCGGGACAGGGGAAATCTATGAGCAGTTCTTC
v_call: TRBV7-9; j_call: TRBJ2-1; d_call: TRBD1; cdr3_aa: CASSVTGGSEQFF; cdr3_nt: TGTGCCAGCAGCGTTACAGGGGGGAGTGAGCAGTTCTTC
v_call: TRBV18; j_call: TRBJ1-1; d_call: NA; cdr3_aa: CASSPLTLRNTEAFF; cdr3_nt: TGTGCCAGCTCACCACTGACTTTGAGGAACACTGAAGCTTTCTTT
v_call: TRBV7-2; j_call: TRBJ2-3; d_call: NA; cdr3_aa: CASSLAITDTQYF; cdr3_nt: TGTGCCAGCAGCTTGGCAATCACAGATACGCAGTATTTT